The 32 T cell receptor beta chains below all came from one sample that was sequenced in a study of cytomegalovirus exposure and HLA in healthy donors. Both 60 Vbeta primers and 13 Jbeta primers went into the PCR. Data came from immunoSEQ multiplex PCR; TCRdb stores just in-frame clones and leaves some out. The repertoire holds 95,000 to 150,000 clones, with about three quarters as singletons. The specimen sequenced was PBMCs. The source of these receptors is a woman in her thirties or forties in good health and CMV-seropositive.

V usage is TRBV5-1 and J usage is TRBJ1-1; tentatively, D is TRBD1 (5 bases). Trimming removed 1 base at V and 5 bases at J, with 9 bases between. Germline CDR1 and CDR2: SGHRS and YFSETQ. This CDR3 contains 13 residues. The CDR3 is CASSLTGRTEAFF. The CDR3 coding sequence is TGCGCCAGCAGCTTGACAGGACGGACTGAAGCTTTCTTT. Filled out from reference TRBV5-1 and TRBJ1-1, the complete variable domain reads KAGVTQTPRYLIKTRGQQVTLSCSPISGHRSVSWYQQTPGQGLQFLFEYFSETQRNKGNFPGRFSGRQFSNSRSEMNVSTLELGDSALYLCASSLTGRTEAFFGQGTRLTVV.

The V call is TRBV5-6, the J call TRBJ2-1; maybe TRBD2 (6 bases). The CDR3 length is 14 residues. V was trimmed by 4 bases and J by 6 bases, leaving 14 bases between them. Per the germline V gene, CDR1 is SGHDT and CDR2 is YYEEEE. The CDR3 spells CASSLLLGGNEQFF. The CDR3 bases are TGTGCCAGCAGCCTCCTCCTCGGGGGCAATGAGCAGTTCTTC.

The rearrangement links TRBV6-1 to TRBJ1-5; tentative D call: TRBD1 (6 bases). V was cut by 6 bases and J by 3 bases, with 12 bases left in between. This CDR3 is built from 14 residues. The germline CDR1 and CDR2 sequences are MNHNS and SASEGT. As DNA, the CDR3 is TGTGCCAGCAGGGCCAGGGGCTCCAATCAGCCCCAGCATTTT. Its protein product is CASRARGSNQPQHF.

The table lists this clone with a few counts. The genes are TRBV29-1 and TRBJ2-1, with TRBD1 matching over 7 bases. The CDR3 sequence is 13 residues long. Germline CDR1 and CDR2: SQVTM and ANQGSEA. The CDR3 sequence: CSLTGRGYNEQFF. The DNA of the CDR3 is TGCAGTCTAACTGGCAGGGGGTACAATGAGCAGTTCTTC.

The chain recombines TRBV7-2 with TRBJ2-1; D is unresolved. From germline, CDR1 is SGHTA and CDR2 FQGNSA. V lost 5 bases, J lost 0 bases, and 14 bases lay in between. The CDR3 covers 16 residues. The CDR3 sequence: CASSLSVISSYNEQFF. CDR3 DNA: TGTGCCAGCAGCCTGAGCGTAATTAGCTCCTACAATGAGCAGTTCTTC.

The CDR3 DNA reads TGTGCCAGCAGCTCGAGACTGGACAGGGACTATGGCTACACCTTC. Amino acid sequence: CASSSRLDRDYGYTF. This sequence joins TRBV13 and TRBJ1-2; 8 nucleotides line up with TRBD1. With V trimmed by 4 bases and J by 3 bases, 7 bases remained unmatched. The CDR3 runs to 15 residues. Germline CDR1 PRHDT, CDR2 FYEKMQ (reference sequence).

The chain has TRBV5-1 and TRBJ2-5; 10 nucleotides agree with TRBD2. Unmatched junction bases numbered 6, after V lost 0 bases and J lost 4 bases. Germline V CDR1 and CDR2: SGHRS, YFSETQ. The CDR3 sequence is 16 residues long. The CDR3 DNA reads as TGCGCCAGCAGCTTGGGAGCTAGCGGGGGAGGAGAGACCCAGTACTTC. It codes for CASSLGASGGGETQYF. Full variable domain (outside the CDR3, taken from reference TRBV5-1 and TRBJ2-5): KAGVTQTPRYLIKTRGQQVTLSCSPISGHRSVSWYQQTPGQGLQFLFEYFSETQRNKGNFPGRFSGRQFSNSRSEMNVSTLELGDSALYLCASSLGASGGGETQYFGPGTRLLVL.

This chain links TRBV6-1 with TRBJ2-1, with 10 bases fitting TRBD2. This CDR3 is built from 16 residues. Trimming took 4 bases from V and 7 from J; bases not matched to a gene: 10. Germline assignment: CDR1 MNHNS and CDR2 SASEGT. The CDR3 DNA reads as TGTGCCAGCAGTGTTTCCCTAGCGGGAGCTGGTAATGAGCAGTTCTTC. Protein: CASSVSLAGAGNEQFF.

This chain uses TRBV6-6 with TRBJ2-5; the D is unclear. Trimming pared 2 bases from V and 5 bases from J, leaving 12 bases between. The CDR3 covers 14 residues. Germline values: CDR1 MNHNY, CDR2 SVGAGI (reference sequence). The CDR3 spells CASSYLFPGETQYF. DNA for the CDR3: TGTGCCAGCAGTTACCTCTTCCCCGGGGAGACCCAGTACTTC.

J is TRBJ1-2 and V is TRBV4-2; the D gene is possibly TRBD1 (5 bases). The ends were cut back, 1 base at V and 6 bases at J, with 9 bases in the middle. Germline values: CDR1 LGHNA, CDR2 YNFKEQ. The CDR3 is made up of 13 amino acids. The CDR3 DNA sequence: TGTGCCAGCAGCCAAGCCTGGGGGGATGGCTACACCTTC. Residues: CASSQAWGDGYTF.

V and J are TRBV15 and TRBJ1-2; 8 bases are a match to TRBD1. The CDR3 has 15 amino acids. The V segment lost 4 bases and the J segment 4 bases; nucleotides outside the gene matches: 8. CDR1 is LNHNV and CDR2 is YYDKDF in the germline V gene (reference sequence). CDR3 in DNA: TGTGCCACCAGCATTGACAGGGGAGGGTTCTATGGCTACACCTTC. It is translated as CATSIDRGGFYGYTF.

The chain links TRBV4-2 to TRBJ1-2, with D perhaps TRBD1 (6 bases). CDR1 and CDR2 (germline): LGHNA, YNFKEQ. The CDR3 runs 16 residues. The V and J ends lost 3 bases and 2 bases respectively, with 16 bases between them. The CDR3 protein is CASSQGASTDNYGYTF. CDR3 coding DNA: TGTGCCAGCAGCCAGGGGGCCTCGACAGACAACTATGGCTACACCTTC.

The chain recombines TRBV7-2 with TRBJ2-3; 7 positions agree with TRBD1. The CDR3 runs to 14 residues. J was trimmed by 5 bases and V by 5 bases; bases with no gene match: 7. Germline V gives CDR1 SGHTA, CDR2 FQGNSA. DNA for the CDR3: TGTGCCAGCAGCCTCGGGACAGCTGTAGATACGCAGTATTTT. Its protein is CASSLGTAVDTQYF.

The gene calls are TRBV6-1 and TRBJ2-7; 13 bases agree with TRBD2. V trimming: 4 bases; J trimming: 7 bases; junction bases outside the gene matches: 7. This CDR3 comprises 15 residues. Germline-derived CDR1 and CDR2 are MNHNS and SASEGT. As DNA, the CDR3 is TGTGCCAGCAGTGGGGGACTAGCGGGGTTTAGTGAGCAGTACTTC. It encodes CASSGGLAGFSEQYF.

V and J are TRBV5-1 and TRBJ2-2; perhaps TRBD2 as D (5 bases). The germline CDR1 and CDR2 sequences are SGHRS and YFSETQ. The CDR3 length is 16 residues. The V end lost 1 base, the J end lost 1 base, and 11 bases lay between the germline ends. The CDR3, as DNA: TGCGCCAGCAGCTTGAGGGCAGGAGGGAACACCGGGGAGCTGTTTTTT. Its protein product is CASSLRAGGNTGELFF. Full variable domain (outside the CDR3, taken from reference TRBV5-1 and TRBJ2-2): KAGVTQTPRYLIKTRGQQVTLSCSPISGHRSVSWYQQTPGQGLQFLFEYFSETQRNKGNFPGRFSGRQFSNSRSEMNVSTLELGDSALYLCASSLRAGGNTGELFFGEGSRLTVL.

The chain links TRBV29-1 to TRBJ2-6; D remains unclear. Per germline, CDR1 SQVTM and CDR2 ANQGSEA. There are 12 residues in the CDR3. V was clipped by 6 bases and J by 0 bases, with 3 bases between them. For the CDR3, the DNA is TGCAGCGTCATCTCTGGGGCCAACGTCCTGACTTTC. Amino acids: CSVISGANVLTF.

The J gene is TRBJ1-5, the V gene TRBV30; D possibly corresponds to TRBD1 (6 bases). Deletions cut 0 bases from V and 5 bases from J, with 14 bases between. This CDR3 region has 15 residues. The germline gives CDR1 GTSNPN, CDR2 SVGIG (reference sequence). The CDR3 nucleotides are TGTGCCTGGAGTGTGGTCGGTAAGGGGGATCAGCCCCAGCATTTT. It codes for CAWSVVGKGDQPQHF.

The chain combines TRBV19 with TRBJ2-1, with 9 bases fitting TRBD1. The CDR3 totals 20 residues. The germline V gene has CDR1 LNHDA and CDR2 SQIVND (reference sequence). Trimming cost V 0 bases and J 5 bases; bases outside gene matches: 17. CDR3: CASSIEDRGRLIGGNNEQFF. CDR3 DNA: TGTGCCAGTAGTATAGAGGACAGGGGAAGATTGATCGGGGGGAACAATGAGCAGTTCTTC. Variable domain in full (rest from reference TRBV19 and TRBJ2-1): DGGITQSPKYLFRKEGQNVTLSCEQNLNHDAMYWYRQDPGQGLRLIYYSQIVNDFQKGDIAEGYSVSREKKESFPLTVTSAQKNPTAFYLCASSIEDRGRLIGGNNEQFFGPGTRLTVL.

The chain links TRBV7-2 to TRBJ1-2; 7 bases match TRBD1. The V gene end was trimmed by 3 bases and the J gene end by 4 bases; junction bases not matched to a gene: 5. This CDR3 has 14 residues. Germline-derived CDR1 and CDR2 are SGHTA and FQGNSA. CDR3 coding DNA: TGTGCCAGCAGCTTGCAGGGGGATCGCTATGGCTACACCTTC. It specifies CASSLQGDRYGYTF.

The V gene is TRBV5-6, the J gene TRBJ1-1; no firm D call. The CDR3 sequence is 12 residues long. CDR1 and CDR2 from the germline V gene are SGHDT and YYEEEE. The ends were cut back, 4 bases at V and 12 bases at J, with 16 bases in the middle. The CDR3 loop is CASSLSGLWSFF. The CDR3 nucleotides read TGTGCCAGCAGCCTAAGCGGATTATGGTCTTTCTTT.

The chain combines TRBV5-4 with TRBJ2-7; TRBD1 agrees at 8 bases. The CDR3 spans 17 residues. From germline, CDR1 is SGHNT and CDR2 YYREEE (reference sequence). V shed 0 bases and J 2 bases; nucleotides not matched to a gene: 10. The CDR3 region has the DNA TGTGCCAGCAGCTTGGCCGCAGGACAGGGTCTAACCTACGAGCAGTACTTC. Translated: CASSLAAGQGLTYEQYF.

V gene TRBV2 combines with J gene TRBJ1-6; tentative D call: TRBD1 (6 bases). The CDR3 sequence is 18 residues long. Trimming took 5 bases from V and 1 from J, leaving 18 bases between them. Germline assignment: CDR1 SNHLY and CDR2 FYNNEI. CDR3 in DNA: TGTGCCAGCAGTACCGCCCCCGACAGGAGTTCCTATAATTCACCCCTCCACTTT. Translated, it gives CASSTAPDRSSYNSPLHF. Full variable domain (rest looked up from reference TRBV2 and TRBJ1-6): EPEVTQTPSHQVTQMGQEVILRCVPISNHLYFYWYRQILGQKVEFLVSFYNNEISEKSEIFDDQFSVERPDGSNFTLKIRSTKLEDSAMYFCASSTAPDRSSYNSPLHFGNGTRLTVT.

The V gene is TRBV5-6, the J gene TRBJ2-5; perhaps TRBD2 as D (5 bases). The CDR3 extends over 15 amino acids. V was trimmed by 3 bases and J by 5 bases, leaving 17 bases between them. Germline CDR1 reads SGHDT; CDR2 reads YYEEEE. The CDR3: CASSSLLKGGETQYF. Here the CDR3 DNA reads TGTGCCAGCAGCTCGTTACTCAAGGGCGGGGAGACCCAGTACTTC.

This clone was counted once. The V gene is TRBV21-1, the J gene TRBJ1-5; TRBD1 reflects the table's D call only, with no check against the DNA. TRBV21-1 is a pseudogene. This CDR3 region has 11 residues. The CDR3 coding sequence is TGTGCCAGCACAAAAAATCAGCCCCAGCATTTT. Its translation: CASTKNQPQHF.

J is TRBJ2-5 and V is TRBV5-6; the match to TRBD2 covers 7 bases. Germline V gene sequence: CDR1 SGHDT, CDR2 YYEEEE. V lost 5 bases and J lost 3; bases outside the gene matches: 13. The CDR3 loop spans 16 amino acids. The CDR3 is CASSPEVLAVKETQYF. CDR3 DNA: TGTGCCAGCAGTCCTGAGGTGCTAGCGGTTAAAGAGACCCAGTACTTC.

The chain recombines TRBV5-1 with TRBJ2-5, with a weak D call TRBD2 (5 bases). Trimming cost V 2 bases and J 2 bases, with 13 bases left between them. There are 15 residues in the CDR3. Germline CDR1 and CDR2: SGHRS and YFSETQ. DNA of the CDR3: TGCGCCAGCAGCTTCTCCAACGGGATACAAGAGACCCAGTACTTC. Its translation is CASSFSNGIQETQYF.

V is TRBV2 and J is TRBJ2-3, with TRBD2 matching 9 bases. The CDR3 is 16 residues long. Germline CDR1 and CDR2: SNHLY and FYNNEI. V dropped 8 bases and J dropped 0; count of bases not matched to a gene: 9. The CDR3: CASDFSGGASTDTQYF. DNA for the CDR3: TGTGCCAGCGACTTTAGCGGGGGTGCTAGCACAGATACGCAGTATTTT.

The chain has TRBV5-6 and TRBJ1-2; 7 bases fit TRBD1. CDR1 is SGHDT and CDR2 is YYEEEE in the germline V gene. Germline trimming cut 2 bases from V and 4 bases from J; bases unmatched to any gene: 8. This CDR3 has 15 amino acids. The CDR3 region is CASSFPGQRVYGYTF. As DNA, the CDR3 is TGTGCCAGCAGCTTTCCGGGACAGCGCGTCTATGGCTACACCTTC.

The V call is TRBV5-6, the J call TRBJ2-5; D is undetermined. Germline values: CDR1 SGHDT, CDR2 YYEEEE. Trimming left V 1 base short and J 6 bases short, with 13 bases between. CDR3 length equals 14 residues. CDR3 coding DNA: TGTGCCAGCAGCTTGAAAACAGCTTCGAAGACCCAGTACTTC. Its protein product is CASSLKTASKTQYF.

This sequence joins TRBV4-3 and TRBJ2-1; the match to TRBD2 covers 12 bases. Germline-derived CDR1 and CDR2 are LGHNA and YSLEER. J gave up 4 bases and V 1 base, and 2 bases lay outside the gene matches. The CDR3 runs 16 residues. CDR3 region: CASSQGTSGIYNEQFF. The CDR3 nucleotides read TGCGCCAGCAGCCAAGGGACTAGCGGGATATACAATGAGCAGTTCTTC.

The V and J genes are TRBV19 and TRBJ1-2; D is uncertain. From germline, CDR1 is LNHDA and CDR2 SQIVND (reference sequence). V was shortened by 6 bases and J by 4 bases, with 9 bases between the two germline ends. The CDR3 sequence is 12 residues long. CDR3 protein: CASRGASYGYTF. The CDR3 bases are TGTGCCAGTAGGGGAGCGAGCTATGGCTACACCTTC.

This chain connects TRBV6-5 to TRBJ1-6, with D unclear. Trimming pared 6 bases from V and 5 bases from J, leaving 14 bases between. Germline V CDR1 and CDR2: MNHEY, SVGAGI. The CDR3 contains 15 residues. The chain's CDR3 is CASSPFEVDNSPLHF. Written as DNA, the CDR3 is TGTGCCAGCAGCCCCTTCGAGGTGGATAATTCACCCCTCCACTTT.